A single sample gave rise to the 19 T cell receptor beta chains below, sequenced in a study of shared clonotypes between healthy human individuals. Produced via immunoSEQ multiplex PCR; TCRdb's table is partial and in-frame only. The table shows 450,000 to 650,000 clones, with about 80% occurring only once. Specimen: PBMCs. The receptor source for this set is a woman aged 35 to 49 in good health. Some clones in this sample may be carry-over from other donors' samples.

On this clone itself: Since a far larger clone is one base different, this is likely a read error. This chain links TRBV7-2 with TRBJ2-5; D is ambiguous. CDR3 length equals 13 residues. Germline V gives CDR1 SGHTA, CDR2 FQGNSA. V shed 2 bases and J shed 1 base, with 5 bases lying between them. The CDR3, as DNA: TGTGCCAGCAGCTTATACGGCCAAGAGACCCAGTACTTC. Protein: CASSLYGQETQYF.

V gene TRBV7-5 combines with J gene TRBJ1-4. TRBV7-5 is a listed pseudogene. The CDR3 sequence is 15 residues long. The CDR3 here is CASSLKGQPNEKLFF. The CDR3 coding sequence is TGTGCCAGCAGCTTAAAGGGTCAGCCCAATGAAAAACTGTTTTTT.

V gene TRBV11-2 combines with J gene TRBJ2-3; D is ambiguous. Looked up from germline, CDR1 is SGHAT and CDR2 is FQNNGV. The ends were cut back, 0 bases at V and 4 bases at J, with 2 bases in the middle. The length of the CDR3 is 12 residues. CDR3 coding DNA: TGTGCCAGCAGCTTAGAGGCAGATACGCAGTATTTT. This encodes CASSLEADTQYF.

The J gene is TRBJ1-5, the V gene TRBV11-2, with D unresolved. Looked up from germline, CDR1 is SGHAT and CDR2 is FQNNGV. V was shortened by 5 bases and J by 7 bases, with 12 bases between the two germline ends. This CDR3 contains 13 residues. The CDR3 DNA reads as TGTGCCAGCAGCCCCAATGCCGGGCAGCCCCAGCATTTT. This encodes CASSPNAGQPQHF.

This sequence joins TRBV10-2 and TRBJ2-1, with TRBD2 matching over 11 bases. CDR3 length: 17 amino acids. V was pared by 0 bases and J by 5 bases, with 6 bases of the junction left unmatched. Germline V gives CDR1 WSHSY, CDR2 SAAADI. CDR3 coding DNA: TGCGCCAGCAGTGAGTCGGCTAGCGGGAGGTATAACAATGAGCAGTTCTTC. Protein product: CASSESASGRYNNEQFF.

The J gene is TRBJ2-7, the V gene TRBV27; a possible D gene is TRBD2 (6 bases). V lost 5 bases, J lost 1 base, and 15 bases lay in between. Germline V lookup: CDR1 MNHEY, CDR2 SMNVEV (reference sequence). The CDR3 has 15 amino acids. CDR3 region: CASSEAEEGSYEQYF. For the CDR3, the DNA is TGTGCCAGCAGTGAAGCGGAGGAGGGGTCCTACGAGCAGTACTTC.

The chain recombines TRBV18 with TRBJ2-7, with 9 bases identical to TRBD2. Germline lookup yields CDR1 KGHSH and CDR2 LQKENI. V shed 8 bases and J 5 bases; nucleotides not matched to a gene: 16. The CDR3 contains 16 residues. In DNA form, the CDR3 reads TGTGCCAGCATCCGACAGGGCGGGACTAGCCCTGACGAGCAGTACTTC. It translates to CASIRQGGTSPDEQYF.

J is TRBJ2-3 and V is TRBV11-2; the match to TRBD1 covers 9 bases. CDR1 is SGHAT and CDR2 is FQNNGV in the germline V gene. Trimming at V came to 2 bases and at J to 4 bases, leaving 4 bases not matched to a gene. CDR3 length: 15 residues. The CDR3 loop is CASSLPGQGSDTQYF. Written as DNA, the CDR3 is TGTGCCAGCAGCTTACCGGGACAGGGTTCAGATACGCAGTATTTT.

V and J are TRBV7-2 and TRBJ1-3, with TRBD1 matching over 9 bases. J gave up 4 bases and V 1 base, and 5 bases lay outside the gene matches. The length of the CDR3 is 16 residues. CDR1 is SGHTA and CDR2 is FQGNSA in the germline V gene. In nucleotides, the CDR3 is TGTGCCAGCAGCTTAGAGGGGACAGGGCGGGGAAACACCATATATTTT. It specifies CASSLEGTGRGNTIYF.

The rearrangement links TRBV6-1 to TRBJ1-4; D gene ambiguous. This CDR3 comprises 16 residues. Germline values: CDR1 MNHNS, CDR2 SASEGT. V dropped 0 bases and J dropped 3 bases, with 11 bases sitting between them. CDR3 residues: CASSEAPRRPNEKLFF. CDR3 nucleotide sequence: TGTGCCAGCAGTGAAGCGCCGAGGCGGCCTAATGAAAAACTGTTTTTT.

By share, this clone counts as medium-sized. Distinct nucleotide sequences in the sample also encode this CDR3. The rearrangement uses TRBV29-1 and TRBJ2-1, with D possibly TRBD1 on 6 matching bases. V lost 6 bases and J 5 bases, leaving 14 bases between the germline ends. CDR3 length: 13 amino acids. The germline V gene has CDR1 SQVTM and CDR2 ANQGSEA. CDR3 sequence reads: CSVAVTGNNEQFF. The CDR3 DNA reads TGCAGCGTCGCTGTTACAGGGAACAATGAGCAGTTCTTC.

In this sample, this clone turned up a few times. The chain joins TRBV6-6 to TRBJ2-1, with D hard to call. This CDR3 is 15 amino acids long. The ends were cut back, 2 bases at V and 3 bases at J, with 11 bases in the middle. Germline CDR1 is MNHNY and CDR2 is SVGAGI (reference sequence). The CDR3 reads CASSYEVGNYNEQFF. In DNA, the CDR3 is TGTGCCAGCAGTTACGAGGTTGGGAACTACAATGAGCAGTTCTTC.

V usage is TRBV5-5 and J usage is TRBJ2-2; the match to TRBD2 covers 10 bases. Losses at the gene ends were 4 bases for V and 7 bases for J; bases not matched to a gene: 10. The CDR3 contains 16 residues. The germline gives CDR1 SGHKS, CDR2 YYEKEE (reference sequence). In nucleotides, the CDR3 is TGTGCCAGCAGCAGTAATCTAGCGGGAGTTAGCGGGGAGCTGTTTTTT. Its protein product is CASSSNLAGVSGELFF. Full variable domain (missing parts from reference TRBV5-5 and TRBJ2-2): DAGVTQSPTHLIKTRGQQVTLRCSPISGHKSVSWYQQVLGQGPQFIFQYYEKEERGRGNFPDRFSARQFPNYSSELNVNALLLGDSALYLCASSSNLAGVSGELFFGEGSRLTVL.

The table lists this clone with a few counts. The chain recombines TRBV27 with TRBJ2-7; D possibly corresponds to TRBD1 (6 bases). Germline loops: CDR1 MNHEY, CDR2 SMNVEV (reference sequence). V was pared by 2 bases and J by 4 bases, with 18 bases between. This CDR3 spans 16 amino acids. The CDR3 DNA follows: TGTGCCAGCAGTTTAGGGGCCGCAGGGGTAGGGTACGAGCAGTACTTC. It specifies CASSLGAAGVGYEQYF.

In the case of this clone: A far larger clone differs by one base, so this is likely a read error. J is TRBJ1-5 and V is TRBV7-9; unclear D gene. Germline CDR1 is SEHNR and CDR2 is FQNEAQ (reference sequence). This CDR3 has 16 amino acids. CDR3 sequence: CASSFSRSGSSQPQHF. Written as DNA, the CDR3 is TGTGCCAGCAGCTTCTCCCGGAGCGGTAGCAGTCAGCCCCAGCATTTT. The full variable domain, rest sourced from reference TRBV7-9 and TRBJ1-5, is DTGVSQNPRHKITKRGQNVTFRCDPISEHNRLYWYRQTLGQGPEFLTYFQNEAQLEKSRLLSDRFSAERPKGSFSTLEIQRTEQGDSAMYLCASSFSRSGSSQPQHFGDGTRLSIL.

V is TRBV5-1 and J is TRBJ1-1; unclear D gene. V shed 0 bases and J shed 3 bases, with 6 bases lying between them. CDR1 SGHRS and CDR2 YFSETQ come from the germline V gene. The CDR3 sequence is 13 residues long. This CDR3 is CASSLDIYTEAFF. In DNA form, the CDR3 reads TGCGCCAGCAGCTTGGATATCTACACTGAAGCTTTCTTT.

The CDR3, as DNA: TGTGCCAGCAGAGTTCCATCCGGGACAGCTAACTACGAGCAGTACTTC. Translated: CASRVPSGTANYEQYF. The J gene is TRBJ2-7, the V gene TRBV7-2; 7 bases line up with TRBD1. Germline lookup yields CDR1 SGHTA and CDR2 FQGNSA. The CDR3 totals 16 residues. J lost 3 bases, V lost 6 bases, and 14 bases had no gene match. Together with reference TRBV7-2 and TRBJ2-7, the CDR3 gives the full variable domain: GAGVSQSPSNKVTEKGKDVELRCDPISGHTALYWYRQSLGQGLEFLIYFQGNSAPDKSGLPSDRFSAERTGGSVSTLTIQRTQQEDSAVYLCASRVPSGTANYEQYFGPGTRLTVT.

The sample holds one count of this clone. A much larger clone lies one base from this, so it may be a read error. The V call is TRBV7-9, the J call TRBJ1-1; 7 bases agree with TRBD1. Looked up from germline, CDR1 is SEHNR and CDR2 is FQNEAQ (reference sequence). The V segment lost 4 bases and the J segment 10 bases; nucleotides outside the gene matches: 6. This CDR3 is built from 12 residues. The CDR3 spells CASSYGQAGAFF. In DNA form, the CDR3 reads TGTGCCAGCAGCTACGGACAGGCGGGAGCTTTCTTT. The full variable domain, with the rest looked up from reference TRBV7-9 and TRBJ1-1, is DTGVSQNPRHKITKRGQNVTFRCDPISEHNRLYWYRQTLGQGPEFLTYFQNEAQLEKSRLLSDRFSAERPKGSFSTLEIQRTEQGDSAMYLCASSYGQAGAFFGQGTRLTVV.

The chain recombines TRBV27 with TRBJ2-7, with 8 bases fitting TRBD2. The CDR3 sequence is 17 residues long. Trimming took 5 bases from V and 4 from J; bases not matched to a gene: 16. The germline V gene has CDR1 MNHEY and CDR2 SMNVEV (reference sequence). The CDR3 DNA reads TGTGCCAGCAGTCCCTCCCTCTTCGCGGGAGGCCCTTACGAGCAGTACTTC. It is translated as CASSPSLFAGGPYEQYF.